This TCR beta chain was retrieved from a study of a mutant IDH1 vaccine in newly diagnosed glioma. Looking at the study overall: Of the patients given treatment, roughly 62% were male and around 40% were female, and a mean age of approximately 37 years was recorded. Earlier therapy was either radiotherapy, temozolomide, or both, and most got both.

Time point in this sample: week 35, safety follow-up. Each dose delivered 300 ug of mutant IDH1 20-mer peptide subcutaneously with imiquimod. New WHO grade 3 or 4 IDH1-mutant, ATRX-lost astrocytomas were present in all donors. On this clone itself: Its antigen is currently unknown.

Whole-study findings and limits: Pseudoprogression appeared unlinked to shifts in leading peripheral T cell clonotypes.

Data came from immunoSEQ multiplex PCR; TCRdb stores just in-frame clones and leaves some out. The sample yields around 52,000 clones, 75% to 85% seen once. Unmatched junction bases numbered 11, after V lost 5 bases and J lost 2 bases. Looked up from germline, CDR1 is SGHRS and CDR2 is YFSETQ. This CDR3 has 17 amino acids. The starting material was PBMCs, obtained from a glioma patient whose treatment included an IDH1 peptide vaccine. The chain links TRBV5-1 to TRBJ2-7, with 12 bases matching TRBD2. The origin of this receptor is a man aged 35-49 years with glioma. In DNA, the CDR3 is TGCGCCAGCAGTCCTCGACTAGCGGGAGCTCGGGCCTACGAGCAGTACTTC. Amino acids: CASSPRLAGARAYEQYF.